Shown below are 9 T cell receptor beta chains from a single sample sequenced in a study of vaccination and CD4 T cells after COVID-19. No antigen has been assigned to these receptors. Described treatment: approximately 10-day PBMC culture with coronavirus spike peptide pools or control peptides (ViraFEST assay). An Oncomine TCR Beta short-read assay was used to sequence the DNA from cultured CD4+ T cells. TCRdb recomputed calls from the PCR reads with MiXCR, one row per CDR3 protein. The sample shows some 3,900 distinct CDR3 sequences, roughly 21% of them seen only once. Sequencing was performed on CD4+ T cells from blood, cultured in vitro. Every receptor here comes from a human donor who had recovered from COVID-19.

The CDR3 coding sequence is TGCAGTGCTCCTTCTAGCGGGGGGGCCGGCAATGAGCAGTTCTTC. Its protein product is CSAPSSGGAGNEQFF. This rearrangement joins TRBV20-1 to TRBJ2-1; 12 bases line up with TRBD2. CDR3 size: 15 residues. Per germline, CDR1 DFQATT and CDR2 SNEGSKA (reference sequence). Germline trimming cut 5 bases from V and 6 bases from J; bases unmatched to any gene: 8.

The genes are TRBV7-9 and TRBJ2-1; D is uncertain. Per germline, CDR1 SEHNR and CDR2 FQNEAQ (reference sequence). V was shortened by 0 bases and J by 9 bases, with 3 bases between the two germline ends. This CDR3 has 11 residues. This chain's CDR3 is CASSLAGEQFF. The CDR3 DNA is TGTGCCAGCAGCTTAGCAGGTGAGCAGTTCTTC. Variable domain in full (rest from reference TRBV7-9 and TRBJ2-1): DTGVSQNPRHKITKRGQNVTFRCDPISEHNRLYWYRQTLGQGPEFLTYFQNEAQLEKSRLLSDRFSAERPKGSFSTLEIQRTEQGDSAMYLCASSLAGEQFFGPGTRLTVL.

A few counts support this clonotype. V and J are TRBV4-1 and TRBJ2-7, with D hard to call. Germline CDR1 is MGHRA and CDR2 is YSYEKL. The CDR3 covers 14 residues. V was cut by 1 base and J by 2 bases, with 9 bases left in between. CDR3 sequence reads: CASSQAPATYEQYF. The CDR3 bases are TGCGCCAGCAGCCAAGCCCCCGCGACCTACGAGCAGTACTTC.

Comment on this clonotype: Compared with germline, one end of the junction differs, possibly owing to a read error. The chain employs TRBV10-3 and TRBJ1-2; D ambiguous. Germline CDR1 ENHRY, CDR2 SYGVKD. The CDR3 loop spans 12 amino acids. The DNA of the CDR3 is TGTGCCACCAGTGGATCCGCCTATGGCTACACCTTC. Translating gives CATSGSAYGYTF.

This clonotype came up a few times. The rearrangement joins TRBV4-1 to TRBJ2-7; the match to TRBD2 covers 7 bases. V gave up 1 base and J gave up 2 bases; unmatched junction bases: 5. The CDR3 has 15 amino acids. Germline loops: CDR1 MGHRA, CDR2 YSYEKL. CDR3 sequence: CASSQAGTTTYEQYF. CDR3 nucleotides: TGCGCCAGCAGCCAAGCCGGGACTACTACCTACGAGCAGTACTTC.

This clonotype was picked up a small number of times. J is TRBJ2-1 and V is TRBV30; D is unresolved. In germline, CDR1 is GTSNPN, CDR2 SVGIG (reference sequence). The CDR3 totals 12 residues. V lost 3 bases, J lost 8 bases, and 11 bases lay in between. The CDR3 sequence: CAWSQTLDEQFF. CDR3 sequence (DNA): TGTGCCTGGAGCCAAACCCTGGATGAGCAGTTCTTC. Full variable domain (remainder filled in from reference TRBV30 and TRBJ2-1): SQTIHQWPATLVQPVGSPLSLECTVEGTSNPNLYWYRQAAGRGLQLLFYSVGIGQISSEVPQNLSASRPQDRQFILSSKKLLLSDSGFYLCAWSQTLDEQFFGPGTRLTVL.

This clonotype was seen a handful of times. J is TRBJ1-1 and V is TRBV6-2 or TRBV6-3; 10 positions match TRBD1. This CDR3 has 13 amino acids. Looked up from germline, CDR1 is MNHEY and CDR2 is SVGEGT. Trimming took 10 bases from V and 5 from J; bases not matched to a gene: 7. CDR3 amino acids: CAIQDRGGTEAFF. The DNA of the CDR3 is TGTGCCATCCAGGACAGGGGGGGAACTGAAGCTTTCTTT.

This clonotype was recorded a few times. The V call is TRBV20-1, the J call TRBJ1-4; D is unclear. In germline, CDR1 is DFQATT, CDR2 SNEGSKA (reference sequence). V was trimmed by 2 bases and J by 0 bases, leaving 7 bases between them. The CDR3 sequence is 14 residues long. In DNA form, the CDR3 reads TGCAGTGCTAGACCCGGGTCAACTAATGAAAAACTGTTTTTT. Translating gives CSARPGSTNEKLFF.

CDR3 loop: CASSLGNYNSPLHF. The CDR3 DNA follows: TGTGCCAGCAGCCTGGGAAACTATAATTCACCCCTCCACTTT. V is TRBV7-9 and J is TRBJ1-6; no firm D call. CDR1 is SEHNR, CDR2 FQNEAQ, per germline (reference sequence). The V and J ends lost 5 bases and 3 bases respectively, with 8 bases between them. The CDR3 is 14 amino acids. The variable domain in full, with the rest retrieved from reference TRBV7-9 and TRBJ1-6, is DTGVSQNPRHKITKRGQNVTFRCDPISEHNRLYWYRQTLGQGPEFLTYFQNEAQLEKSRLLSDRFSAERPKGSFSTLEIQRTEQGDSAMYLCASSLGNYNSPLHFGNGTRLTVT.